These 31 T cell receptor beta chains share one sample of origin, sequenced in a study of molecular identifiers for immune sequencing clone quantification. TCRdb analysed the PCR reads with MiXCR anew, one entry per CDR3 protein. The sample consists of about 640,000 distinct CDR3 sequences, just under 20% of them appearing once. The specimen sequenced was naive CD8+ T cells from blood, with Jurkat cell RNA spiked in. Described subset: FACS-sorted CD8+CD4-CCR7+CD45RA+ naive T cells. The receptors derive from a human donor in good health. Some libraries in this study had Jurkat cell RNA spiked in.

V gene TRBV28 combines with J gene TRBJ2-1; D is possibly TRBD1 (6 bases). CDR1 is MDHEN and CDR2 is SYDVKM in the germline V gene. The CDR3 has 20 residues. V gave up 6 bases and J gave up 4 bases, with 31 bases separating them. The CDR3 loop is CASRSKQGQGERALYNEQFF. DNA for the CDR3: TGTGCCAGCAGAAGTAAACAGGGACAAGGGGAAAGGGCCCTATACAATGAGCAGTTCTTC.

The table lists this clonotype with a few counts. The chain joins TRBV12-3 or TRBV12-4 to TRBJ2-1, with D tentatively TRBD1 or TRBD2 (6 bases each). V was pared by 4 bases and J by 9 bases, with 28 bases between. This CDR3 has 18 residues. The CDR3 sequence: CASSSTGARLRVIGEQFF. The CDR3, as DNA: TGTGCCAGCAGTTCAACGGGGGCCCGACTTAGGGTCATCGGTGAGCAGTTCTTC.

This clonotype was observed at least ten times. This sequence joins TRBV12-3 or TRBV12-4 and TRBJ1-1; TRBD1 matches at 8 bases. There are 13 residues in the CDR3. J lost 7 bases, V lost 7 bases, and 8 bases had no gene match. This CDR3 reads CASIDRGTLEAFF. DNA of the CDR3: TGTGCCAGCATCGACAGGGGAACACTTGAAGCTTTCTTT.

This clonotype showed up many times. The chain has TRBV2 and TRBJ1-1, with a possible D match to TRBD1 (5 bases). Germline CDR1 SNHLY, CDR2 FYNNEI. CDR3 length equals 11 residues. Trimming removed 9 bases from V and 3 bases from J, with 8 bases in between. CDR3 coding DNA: TGTGCCAGGTGGGGGTACACTGAAGCTTTCTTT. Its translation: CARWGYTEAFF.

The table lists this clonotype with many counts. CDR3 protein: CASSLIRTDPSTDTQYF. DNA of the CDR3: TGTGCCAGCAGCCTAATAAGGACAGACCCTAGCACAGATACGCAGTATTTT. The chain carries TRBV5-6 and TRBJ2-3; D may be TRBD1 (6 bases). The V and J ends lost 4 bases and 0 bases respectively, with 18 bases between them. The CDR3 has 17 residues. Germline V CDR1 and CDR2: SGHDT, YYEEEE.

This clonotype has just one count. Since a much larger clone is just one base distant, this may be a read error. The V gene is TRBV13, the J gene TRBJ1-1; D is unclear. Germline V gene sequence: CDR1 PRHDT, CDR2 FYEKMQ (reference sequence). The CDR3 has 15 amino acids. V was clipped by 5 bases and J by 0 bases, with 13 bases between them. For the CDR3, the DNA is TGTGCCAGCAGCCCCAAAGGTATAATGAACACTGAAGCTTTCTTT. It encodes CASSPKGIMNTEAFF.

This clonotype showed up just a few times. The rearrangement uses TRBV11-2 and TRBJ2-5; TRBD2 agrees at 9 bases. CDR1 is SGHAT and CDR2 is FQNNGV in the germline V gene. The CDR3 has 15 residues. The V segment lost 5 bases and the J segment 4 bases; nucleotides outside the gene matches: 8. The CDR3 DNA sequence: TGTGCCAGCAGCCGCGCTCTAGCGGGGAGAGAGACCCAGTACTTC. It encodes CASSRALAGRETQYF.

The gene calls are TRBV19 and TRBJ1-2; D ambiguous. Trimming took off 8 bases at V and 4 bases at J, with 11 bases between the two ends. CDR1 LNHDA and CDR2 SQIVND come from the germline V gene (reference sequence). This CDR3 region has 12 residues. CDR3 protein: CASAHGTYGYTF. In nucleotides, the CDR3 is TGTGCCAGTGCCCACGGCACCTATGGCTACACCTTC. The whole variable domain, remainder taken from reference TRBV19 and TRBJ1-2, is DGGITQSPKYLFRKEGQNVTLSCEQNLNHDAMYWYRQDPGQGLRLIYYSQIVNDFQKGDIAEGYSVSREKKESFPLTVTSAQKNPTAFYLCASAHGTYGYTFGSGTRLTVV.

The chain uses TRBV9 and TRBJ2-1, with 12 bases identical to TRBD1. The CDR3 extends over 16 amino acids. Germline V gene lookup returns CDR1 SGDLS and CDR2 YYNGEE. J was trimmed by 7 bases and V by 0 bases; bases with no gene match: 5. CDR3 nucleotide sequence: TGTGCCAGCAGCGTAGAGGGACAGGGGGCGCTTAATGAGCAGTTCTTC. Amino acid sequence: CASSVEGQGALNEQFF. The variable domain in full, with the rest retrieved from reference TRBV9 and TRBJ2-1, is DSGVTQTPKHLITATGQRVTLRCSPRSGDLSVYWYQQSLDQGLQFLIQYYNGEERAKGNILERFSAQQFPDLHSELNLSSLELGDSALYFCASSVEGQGALNEQFFGPGTRLTVL.

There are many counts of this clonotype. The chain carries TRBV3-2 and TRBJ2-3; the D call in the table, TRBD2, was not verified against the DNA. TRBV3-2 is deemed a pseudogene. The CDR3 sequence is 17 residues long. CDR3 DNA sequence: TGTGCCAGCAGCCCGCACAGCGGGGGGGCCCCCACAGATACGCAGTATTTT. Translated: CASSPHSGGAPTDTQYF.

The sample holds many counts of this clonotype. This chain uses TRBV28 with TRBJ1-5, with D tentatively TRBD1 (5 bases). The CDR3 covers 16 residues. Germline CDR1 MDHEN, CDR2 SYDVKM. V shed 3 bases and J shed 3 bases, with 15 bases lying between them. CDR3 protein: CASSLGQGILNQPQHF. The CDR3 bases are TGTGCCAGCAGTTTGGGGCAGGGAATCCTCAATCAGCCCCAGCATTTT.

CDR3 loop: CASSGLLAGVYNEQFF. The CDR3 DNA sequence: TGTGCCAGTAGTGGATTGCTAGCGGGGGTCTACAATGAGCAGTTCTTC. This chain connects TRBV19 to TRBJ2-1, with 10 bases matching TRBD2. Trimming at V came to 5 bases and at J to 3 bases, leaving 7 bases not matched to a gene. Germline loops: CDR1 LNHDA, CDR2 SQIVND (reference sequence). The CDR3 is made up of 16 amino acids. The full variable domain, its missing parts supplied by reference TRBV19 and TRBJ2-1, is DGGITQSPKYLFRKEGQNVTLSCEQNLNHDAMYWYRQDPGQGLRLIYYSQIVNDFQKGDIAEGYSVSREKKESFPLTVTSAQKNPTAFYLCASSGLLAGVYNEQFFGPGTRLTVL.

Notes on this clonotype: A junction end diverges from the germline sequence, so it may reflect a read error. CDR3 loop: CASSFPSGSTDAQYF. The DNA for the CDR3 is TGTGCCAGCAGTTTCCCTAGCGGGAGCACAGATGCGCAGTATTTT. The chain recombines TRBV28 with TRBJ2-3; 10 bases agree with TRBD2. From germline, CDR1 is MDHEN and CDR2 SYDVKM. This CDR3 has 15 amino acids.

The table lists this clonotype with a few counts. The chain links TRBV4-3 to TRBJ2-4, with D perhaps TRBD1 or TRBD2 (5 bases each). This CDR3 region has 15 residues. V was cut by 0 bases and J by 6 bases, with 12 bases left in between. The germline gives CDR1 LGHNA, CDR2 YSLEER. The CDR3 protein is CASSQDTGPGNIQYF. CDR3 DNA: TGCGCCAGCAGCCAAGACACGGGGCCGGGAAACATTCAGTACTTC.

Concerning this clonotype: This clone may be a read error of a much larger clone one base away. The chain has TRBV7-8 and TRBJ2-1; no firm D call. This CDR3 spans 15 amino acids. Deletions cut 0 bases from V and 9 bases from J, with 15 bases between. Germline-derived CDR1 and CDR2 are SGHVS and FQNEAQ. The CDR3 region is CASSLAWSRNSEQFF. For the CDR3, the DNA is TGTGCCAGCAGCTTAGCTTGGTCGAGGAACAGTGAGCAGTTCTTC.

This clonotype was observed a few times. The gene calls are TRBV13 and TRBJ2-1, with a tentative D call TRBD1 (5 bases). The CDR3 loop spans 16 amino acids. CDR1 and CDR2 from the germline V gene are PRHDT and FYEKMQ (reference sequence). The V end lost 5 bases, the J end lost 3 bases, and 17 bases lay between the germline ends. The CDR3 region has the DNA TGTGCCAGCAGCCCCCCTGGGATAGGGGACTACAATGAGCAGTTCTTC. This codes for CASSPPGIGDYNEQFF.

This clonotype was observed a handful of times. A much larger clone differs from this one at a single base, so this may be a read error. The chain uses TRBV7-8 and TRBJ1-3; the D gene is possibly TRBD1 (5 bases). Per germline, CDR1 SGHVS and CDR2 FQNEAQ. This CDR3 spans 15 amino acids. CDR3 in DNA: TGTGCCAGCAGCCCGGGGCGGGGTTCTGGAAACACCGTATATTTT. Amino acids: CASSPGRGSGNTVYF.

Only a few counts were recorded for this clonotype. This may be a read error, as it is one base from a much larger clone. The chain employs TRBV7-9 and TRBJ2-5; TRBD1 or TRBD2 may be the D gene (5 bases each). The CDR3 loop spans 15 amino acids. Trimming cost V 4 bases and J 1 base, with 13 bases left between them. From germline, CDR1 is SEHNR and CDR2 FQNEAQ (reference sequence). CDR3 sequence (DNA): TGTGCCAGCAGCTCCGCCACCGGGGCCCAAGAGACCCAGTACTTC. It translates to CASSSATGAQETQYF. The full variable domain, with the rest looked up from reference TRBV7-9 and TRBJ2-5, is DTGVSQNPRHKITKRGQNVTFRCDPISEHNRLYWYRQTLGQGPEFLTYFQNEAQLEKSRLLSDRFSAERPKGSFSTLEIQRTEQGDSAMYLCASSSATGAQETQYFGPGTRLLVL.

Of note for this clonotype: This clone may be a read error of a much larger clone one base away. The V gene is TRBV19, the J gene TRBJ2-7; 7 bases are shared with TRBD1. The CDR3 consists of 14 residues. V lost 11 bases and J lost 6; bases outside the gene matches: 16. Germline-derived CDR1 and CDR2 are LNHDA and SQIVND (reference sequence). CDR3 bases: TGTGCCGGTAAGCTCCGGGACAGTCTCCTCGAGCAGTACTTC. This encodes CAGKLRDSLLEQYF.

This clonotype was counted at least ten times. The CDR3 sequence is CASSFGYDRDHTDTQYF. CDR3 DNA sequence: TGTGCCAGCAGCTTTGGATATGACAGAGACCATACAGATACGCAGTATTTT. The J gene is TRBJ2-3, the V gene TRBV11-3; a weak D match, TRBD1 (5 bases). This CDR3 has 17 residues. Germline CDR1 and CDR2: SGHNT and YENEEA. Trimming cost V 3 bases and J 3 bases, with 19 bases left between them. The full variable domain, completed using reference TRBV11-3 and TRBJ2-3, is EAGVVQSPRYKIIEKKQPVAFWCNPISGHNTLYWYLQNLGQGPELLIRYENEEAVDDSQLPKDRFSAERLKGVDSTLKIQPAELGDSAVYLCASSFGYDRDHTDTQYFGPGTRLTVL.

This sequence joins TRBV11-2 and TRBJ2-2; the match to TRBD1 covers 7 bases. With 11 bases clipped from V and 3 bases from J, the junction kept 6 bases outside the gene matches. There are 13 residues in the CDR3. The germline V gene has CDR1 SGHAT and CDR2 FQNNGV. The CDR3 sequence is CAGQGGYTGELFF. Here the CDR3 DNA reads TGTGCCGGCCAAGGGGGCTACACCGGGGAGCTGTTTTTT.

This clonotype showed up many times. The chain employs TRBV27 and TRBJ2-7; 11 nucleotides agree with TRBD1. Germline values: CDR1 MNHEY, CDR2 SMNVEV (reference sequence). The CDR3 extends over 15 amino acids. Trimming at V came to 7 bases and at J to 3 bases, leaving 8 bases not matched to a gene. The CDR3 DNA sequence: TGTGCCAGCAAGTATGCGGACAGGGGGCTCTACGAGCAGTACTTC. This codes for CASKYADRGLYEQYF.

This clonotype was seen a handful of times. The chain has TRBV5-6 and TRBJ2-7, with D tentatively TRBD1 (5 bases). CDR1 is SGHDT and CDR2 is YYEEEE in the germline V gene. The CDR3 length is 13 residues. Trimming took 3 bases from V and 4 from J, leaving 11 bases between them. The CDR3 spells CASSWQGSYEQYF. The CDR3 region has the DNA TGTGCCAGCAGCTGGCAGGGTTCGTACGAGCAGTACTTC.

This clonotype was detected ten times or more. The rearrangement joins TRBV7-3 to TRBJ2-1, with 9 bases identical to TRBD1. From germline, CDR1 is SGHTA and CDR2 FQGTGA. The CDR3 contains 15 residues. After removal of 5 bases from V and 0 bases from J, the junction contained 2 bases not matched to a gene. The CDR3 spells CASSMGQGSYNEQFF. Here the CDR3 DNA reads TGTGCCAGCAGCATGGGACAGGGCTCCTACAATGAGCAGTTCTTC.

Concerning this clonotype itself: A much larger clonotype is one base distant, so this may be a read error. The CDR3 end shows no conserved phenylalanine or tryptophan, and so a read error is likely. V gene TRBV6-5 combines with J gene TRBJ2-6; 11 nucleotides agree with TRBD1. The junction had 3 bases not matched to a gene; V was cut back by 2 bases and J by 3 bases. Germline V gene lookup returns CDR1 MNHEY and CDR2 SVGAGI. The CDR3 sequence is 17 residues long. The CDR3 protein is CASSYGTGGGGANVLTL. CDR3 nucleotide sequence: TGTGCCAGCAGTTACGGGACAGGGGGTGGTGGGGCCAACGTCCTGACTCTC.

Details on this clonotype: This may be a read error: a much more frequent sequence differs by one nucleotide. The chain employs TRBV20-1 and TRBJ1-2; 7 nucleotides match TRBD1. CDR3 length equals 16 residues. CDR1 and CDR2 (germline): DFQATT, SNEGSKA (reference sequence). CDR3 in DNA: TGCAGTGCCAAAAAAACAGGGGACCCTACTAACTATGGCAACACCTTC. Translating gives CSAKKTGDPTNYGNTF.

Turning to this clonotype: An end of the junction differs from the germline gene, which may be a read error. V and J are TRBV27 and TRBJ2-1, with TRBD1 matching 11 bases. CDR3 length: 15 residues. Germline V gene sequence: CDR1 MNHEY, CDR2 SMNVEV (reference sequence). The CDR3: CASSLGQGAYNGQFF. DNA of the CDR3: TGTGCCAGCAGTTTAGGACAGGGGGCTTACAATGGGCAGTTCTTC.

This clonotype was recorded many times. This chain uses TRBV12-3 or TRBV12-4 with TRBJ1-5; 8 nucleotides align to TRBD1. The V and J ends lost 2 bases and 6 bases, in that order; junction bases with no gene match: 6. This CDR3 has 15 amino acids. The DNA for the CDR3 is TGTGCCAGCAGTTTATCCGGACAGGGCGGTCAGCCCCAGCATTTT. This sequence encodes CASSLSGQGGQPQHF.

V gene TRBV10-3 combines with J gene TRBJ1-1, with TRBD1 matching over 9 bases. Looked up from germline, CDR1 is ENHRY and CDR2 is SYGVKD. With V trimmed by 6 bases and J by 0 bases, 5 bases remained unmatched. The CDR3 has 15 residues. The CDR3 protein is CAISGRQGVNTEAFF. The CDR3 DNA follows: TGTGCCATCAGCGGACGACAGGGGGTGAACACTGAAGCTTTCTTT.

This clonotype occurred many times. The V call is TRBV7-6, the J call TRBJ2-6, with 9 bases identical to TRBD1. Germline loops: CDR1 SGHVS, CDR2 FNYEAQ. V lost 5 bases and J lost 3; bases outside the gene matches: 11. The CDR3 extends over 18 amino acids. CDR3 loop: CASSTPGTGYDGANVLTF. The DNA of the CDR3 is TGTGCCAGCAGCACCCCAGGGACAGGGTACGATGGGGCCAACGTCCTGACTTTC.

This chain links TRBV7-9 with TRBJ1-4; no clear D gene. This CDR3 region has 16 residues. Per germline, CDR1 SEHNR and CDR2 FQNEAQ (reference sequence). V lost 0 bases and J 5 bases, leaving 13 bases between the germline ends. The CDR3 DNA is TGTGCCAGCAGCTTAGCTATCGGCAGTCCGAATGAAAAACTGTTTTTT. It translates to CASSLAIGSPNEKLFF.